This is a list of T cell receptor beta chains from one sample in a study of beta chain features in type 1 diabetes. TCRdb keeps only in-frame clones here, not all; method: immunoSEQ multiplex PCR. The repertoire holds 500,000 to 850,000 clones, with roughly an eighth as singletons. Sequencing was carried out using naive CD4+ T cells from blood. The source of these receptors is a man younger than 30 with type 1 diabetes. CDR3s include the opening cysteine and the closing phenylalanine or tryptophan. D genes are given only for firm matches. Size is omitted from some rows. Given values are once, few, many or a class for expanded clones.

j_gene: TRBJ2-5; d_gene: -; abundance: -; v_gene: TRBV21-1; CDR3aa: CASSRLFGISQRETQYF; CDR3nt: TGTGCCAGCAGCCGCCTTTTTGGTATTTCTCAACGCGAAACCCAGTACTTC
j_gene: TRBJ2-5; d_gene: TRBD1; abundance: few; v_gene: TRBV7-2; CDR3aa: CASSLGAGGNNQETQYF; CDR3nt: TGTGCCAGCAGCTTAGGCGCAGGGGGCAACAACCAAGAGACCCAGTACTTC
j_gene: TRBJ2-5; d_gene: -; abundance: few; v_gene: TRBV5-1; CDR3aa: CASSSNPTGVETQYF; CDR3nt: TGCGCCAGCAGCTCAAACCCTACTGGCGTGGAGACCCAGTACTTC
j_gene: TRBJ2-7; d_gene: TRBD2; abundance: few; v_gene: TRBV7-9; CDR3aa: CASSFDPGLARYEQYF; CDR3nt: TGTGCCAGCAGCTTCGACCCCGGACTAGCGAGGTACGAGCAGTACTTC
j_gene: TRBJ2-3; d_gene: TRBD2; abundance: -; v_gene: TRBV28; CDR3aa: CASCSGGSPDTQYF; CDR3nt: TGTGCCAGTTGTAGCGGGGGGTCGCCAGATACGCAGTATTTT
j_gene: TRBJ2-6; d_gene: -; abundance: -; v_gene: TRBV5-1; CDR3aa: CASSLEAISGANVLTF; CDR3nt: TGCGCCAGCAGCTTGGAAGCCATCTCTGGGGCCAACGTCCTGACTTTC
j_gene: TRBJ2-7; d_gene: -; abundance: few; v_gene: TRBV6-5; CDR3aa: CASSKRNVLHEQYF; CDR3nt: TGTGCCAGCAGCAAGCGAAACGTCCTTCACGAGCAGTACTTC
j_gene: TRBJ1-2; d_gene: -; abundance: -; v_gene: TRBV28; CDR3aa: CASSTPGAAYGYTF; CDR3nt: TGTGCCAGCAGTACCCCAGGGGCGGCCTATGGCTACACCTTC
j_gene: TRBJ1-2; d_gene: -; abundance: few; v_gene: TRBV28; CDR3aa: CASTANYGYTF; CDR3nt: TGTGCCAGCACCGCTAACTATGGCTACACCTTC
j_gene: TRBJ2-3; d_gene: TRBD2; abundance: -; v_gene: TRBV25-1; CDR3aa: CASSESKTSGPGDTQYF; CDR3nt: TGTGCCAGCAGTGAATCTAAGACTAGCGGCCCAGGGGATACGCAGTATTTT
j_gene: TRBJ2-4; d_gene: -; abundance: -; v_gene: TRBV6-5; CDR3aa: CASSYTREDGQYF; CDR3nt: TGTGCCAGCAGTTACACCCGGGAAGACGGGCAGTACTTC
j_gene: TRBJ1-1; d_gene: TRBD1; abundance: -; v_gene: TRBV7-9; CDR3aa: CASSFRTGTPSEAFF; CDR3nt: TGTGCCAGCAGCTTTAGGACAGGGACACCATCTGAAGCTTTCTTT
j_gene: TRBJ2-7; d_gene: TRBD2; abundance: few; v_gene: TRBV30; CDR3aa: CAWSWTSGSSYEQYF; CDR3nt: TGTGCCTGGAGTTGGACTAGCGGGAGCTCCTACGAGCAGTACTTC
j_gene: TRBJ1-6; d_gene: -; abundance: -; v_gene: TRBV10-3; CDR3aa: CAISRENSPLHF; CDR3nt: TGTGCCATCAGTCGAGAAAATTCACCCCTCCACTTT
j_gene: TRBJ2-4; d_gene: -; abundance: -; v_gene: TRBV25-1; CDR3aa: CASRGTQAGIQYF; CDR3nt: TGTGCCAGCAGAGGGACTCAGGCGGGCATTCAGTACTTC
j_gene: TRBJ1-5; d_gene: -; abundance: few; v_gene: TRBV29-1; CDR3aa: CSVVNRVGQPQHF; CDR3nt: TGCAGCGTTGTCAACAGGGTCGGGCAGCCCCAGCATTTT
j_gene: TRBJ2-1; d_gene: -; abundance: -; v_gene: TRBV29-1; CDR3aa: CSERRGKDEQFF; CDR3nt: TGCAGCGAGCGGCGGGGTAAGGATGAGCAGTTCTTC
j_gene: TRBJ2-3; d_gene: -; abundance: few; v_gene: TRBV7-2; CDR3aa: CASSSRVGTQYF; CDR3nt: TGTGCCAGCAGCTCCAGGGTGGGTACGCAGTATTTT
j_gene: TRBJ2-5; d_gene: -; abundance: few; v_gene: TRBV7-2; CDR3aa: CASSPGPQETQYF; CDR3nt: TGTGCCAGCAGCCCGGGGCCCCAAGAGACCCAGTACTTC
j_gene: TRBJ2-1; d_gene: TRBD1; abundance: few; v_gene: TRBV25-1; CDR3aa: CASSHPGQAYNEQFF; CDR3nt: TGTGCCAGCAGTCACCCGGGACAGGCATACAATGAGCAGTTCTTC
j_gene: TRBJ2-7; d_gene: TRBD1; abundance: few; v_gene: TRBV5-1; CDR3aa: CASSSPGQGNEQYF; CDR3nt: TGCGCCAGCAGCTCCCCGGGACAGGGGAACGAGCAGTACTTC
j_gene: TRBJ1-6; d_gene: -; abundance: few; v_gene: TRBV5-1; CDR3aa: CASSHEGGSGPPLHF; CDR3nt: TGCGCCAGCAGCCACGAAGGGGGGTCGGGTCCACCCCTCCACTTT
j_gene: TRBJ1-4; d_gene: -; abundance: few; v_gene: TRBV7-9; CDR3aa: CASSQGSAWEKLFF; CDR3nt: TGTGCCAGCAGCCAGGGGTCCGCGTGGGAAAAACTGTTTTTT
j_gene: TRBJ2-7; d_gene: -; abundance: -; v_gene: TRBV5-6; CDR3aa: CASSFGRVYEQYF; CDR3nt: TGTGCCAGCAGCTTCGGACGTGTATACGAGCAGTACTTC
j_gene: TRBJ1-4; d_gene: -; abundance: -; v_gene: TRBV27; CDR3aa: CASSWGDRRLTGFNEKLFF; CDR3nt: TGTGCCAGCAGTTGGGGGGACCGCCGACTCACTGGGTTTAATGAAAAACTGTTTTTT
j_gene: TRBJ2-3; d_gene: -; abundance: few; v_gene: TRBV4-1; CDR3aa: CASSPYGGVADTQYF; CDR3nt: TGCGCCAGCAGCCCATACGGTGGGGTGGCAGATACGCAGTATTTT